The TCR beta chain under discussion was sequenced for a study of shared clonotypes between healthy human individuals (dated by TCRdb to the early 2020s). Background for the entire study: The cohort included a few men and a couple of women between 18 and 49 years of age. For each donor, three plates each were used for CD4 naive and CD4 memory, two plates were used for CD8 naive, and one plate was used for CD8 memory. The study deeply sequenced blood TCR repertoires of five healthy adults to estimate repertoire size and the extent of clonotype sharing between individuals. Libraries were prepared and TCR repertoires were sequenced by different laboratories using diverse techniques, in order to increase sequencing depth and limit assay-specific biases. Each donor's leukapheresis produced roughly between roughly 0.94 and 9.5 billion PBMCs.

Study-level results and caveats: Rarefaction of sorted-subset datasets indicated incomplete sequencing despite the large sequencing depth. Based on pairwise subsampling, the degree of clonotype sharing among donors was expected to be affected by sequencing depth. Clonotypes shared by all four sorted-subset donors showed higher generation probabilities than non-shared clonotypes. When four donors were compared, the shared fraction of clonotypes was about 5.4% for naive CD4, approximately 3.3% for naive CD8, about 2.4% for memory CD4, and approximately 0.4% for memory CD8. The small number of donors limited the genetic and exposure-history diversity represented. Sampling was limited to blood, and TCR repertoires in tissue likely differ from TCR repertoires in blood. Estimated clonotype richness was generally larger for naive than for memory subsets.

Relative to germline, V is 1 base shorter and J is 2 bases shorter, with 21 bases between their ends. Looking up the germline V gene (reference sequence) yields CDR1 SEHNR and CDR2 FQNEAQ. The CDR3 numbers 18 residues from cysteine through phenylalanine. CDR3 DNA is the only sequence kept; it has 54 bases, read in frame from the first base. The donors were healthy, HIV-negative adults with no recently reported acute infections or vaccinations. Only Caucasian adults living in Nashville, Tennessee, USA were represented among the donors. CD4+ T cells were enriched by magnetic negative selection; naive cells were then positively selected on CD45RA, and the negative fraction formed the memory subset. Blood was collected by leukapheresis, and PBMCs were isolated by Ficoll-Histopaque density gradient centrifugation and then cryopreserved in liquid nitrogen vapor phase. Purity and quantity of every magnetically sorted T cell population were checked by analytical flow cytometry. From each sorted fraction, genomic DNA was isolated and quantified by UV absorbance on a Nanodrop 2000c.

Using the deep immunoSEQ assay, multiplex PCR amplified TCR CDR3 regions from genomic DNA. Genomic DNA extracted from each cell subset was distributed evenly over all wells of several immunoSEQ 96-well plates, and each plate served as one replicate. For sorted subsets, approximately 210 ng of genomic DNA, equivalent to about 30,000 T cell genomes, went into each replicate PCR. Purified libraries were quantified with a Qubit 3.0 fluorometer, sized on a Bioanalyzer 2100, and re-quantified with the KAPA Library Quantification kit. Every immunoSEQ 96-well plate was sequenced on a separate single-read 150-cycle Illumina NextSeq 550 flow cell. Concerning the study's data processing: Because the immunoSEQ output included only junctional sequences and no quality scores, the filtering could not be the same as the filtering used for full-length reads. To assign V/J genes and CDR3, sequences were annotated using PyIR, a Python wrapper for IgBLAST v1.9, with IMGT germline references. Any read was removed if the V/J assignment was weak (E-value above 1e-6), the CDR3 was missing, or the read contained stop codons, out-of-frame junctions, or ambiguous translated residues. A V3J clonotype was defined by an identical inferred V gene, J gene, and CDR3 amino acid sequence. The percentage overlap between two repertoires was calculated by dividing the number of shared unique clonotypes by the size of the smaller repertoire. Richness of each repertoire was evaluated using RTK rarefaction, the Chao1 estimator, and Recon v2.1 estimates of unobserved clonotypes. Generation probabilities for all TCRbeta clonotypes obtained by the gDNA method from a handful of donors were computed using OLGA. TCRdb re-hosts the immuneACCESS table, in-frame sequences only. Its copies lack some clones; in the studies checked, an unresolved V gene accounts for under half of them, and the cause for the rest is not known. V, J and clone size are those of that table, while D and trimming were read from the DNA. This sample comprises approximately 1.4 million clones, around 98% of them detected only once. The top ten hold about 0.42% of the sample.

As to this clone: Its antigen is not yet known. No base quality information exists; no much larger clone differs at one position.

The TCR was taken from a young man in good health. The V gene is TRBV7-9 and the J gene is TRBJ2-7; TRBD1 is a possible D gene, resting on 6 matching bases. The source material was naive CD4+ T cells sorted from blood. In the paper's terms, the cell subset or site label means: CD45RA+ positively selected. The CDR3 reads as follows: CASSLVGSTGRFTYEQYF. The sequence in DNA is TGTGCCAGCAGCTTAGTGGGCTCTACAGGGAGATTTACCTACGAGCAGTACTTC.